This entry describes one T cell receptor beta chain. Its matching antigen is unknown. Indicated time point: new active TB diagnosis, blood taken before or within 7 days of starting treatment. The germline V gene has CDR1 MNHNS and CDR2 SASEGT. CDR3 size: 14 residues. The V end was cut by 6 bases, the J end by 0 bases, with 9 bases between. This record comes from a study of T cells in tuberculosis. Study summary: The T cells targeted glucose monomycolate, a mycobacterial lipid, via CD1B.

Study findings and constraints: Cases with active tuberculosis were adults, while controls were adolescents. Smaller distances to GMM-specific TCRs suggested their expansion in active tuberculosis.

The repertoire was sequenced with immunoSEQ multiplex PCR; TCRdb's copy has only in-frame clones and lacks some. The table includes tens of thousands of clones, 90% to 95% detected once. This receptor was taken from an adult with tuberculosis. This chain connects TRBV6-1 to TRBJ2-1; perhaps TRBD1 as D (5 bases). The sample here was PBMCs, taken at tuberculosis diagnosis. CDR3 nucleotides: TGTGCCAGCAGGGGGCTAGGCTCCTACAATGAGCAGTTCTTC. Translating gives CASRGLGSYNEQFF.